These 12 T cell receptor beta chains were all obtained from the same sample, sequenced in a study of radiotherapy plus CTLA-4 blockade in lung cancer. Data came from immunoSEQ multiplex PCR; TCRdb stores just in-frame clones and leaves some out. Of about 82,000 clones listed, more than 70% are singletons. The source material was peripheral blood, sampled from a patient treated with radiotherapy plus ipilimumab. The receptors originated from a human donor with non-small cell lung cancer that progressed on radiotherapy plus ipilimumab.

CDR3 protein: CASSPGQTATDTQYF. Written as DNA, the CDR3 is TGCGCCAGCAGCCCGGGACAAACGGCCACAGATACGCAGTATTTT. The V and J genes are TRBV5-1 and TRBJ2-3; weak D call: TRBD1 (6 bases). The germline V gene encodes CDR1 SGHRS and CDR2 YFSETQ. The CDR3 is 15 amino acids. Trimming cost V 4 bases and J 2 bases, with 14 bases left between them.

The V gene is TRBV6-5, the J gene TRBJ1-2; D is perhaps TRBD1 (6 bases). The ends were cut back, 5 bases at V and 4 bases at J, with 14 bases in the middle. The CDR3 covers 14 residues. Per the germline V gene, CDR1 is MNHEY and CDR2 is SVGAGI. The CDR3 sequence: CASSSWPQGYGYTF. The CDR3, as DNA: TGTGCCAGCAGTAGTTGGCCACAGGGCTATGGCTACACCTTC.

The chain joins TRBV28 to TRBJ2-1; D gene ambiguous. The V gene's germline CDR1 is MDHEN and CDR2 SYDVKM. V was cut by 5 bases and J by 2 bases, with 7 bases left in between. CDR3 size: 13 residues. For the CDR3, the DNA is TGTGCCAGCAGTCTTAGTCCCTACAATGAGCAGTTCTTC. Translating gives CASSLSPYNEQFF.

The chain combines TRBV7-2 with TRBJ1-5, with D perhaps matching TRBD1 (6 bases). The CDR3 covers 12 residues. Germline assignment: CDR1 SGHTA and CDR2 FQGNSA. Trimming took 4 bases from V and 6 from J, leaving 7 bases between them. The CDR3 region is CASSSRGQPQHF. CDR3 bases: TGTGCCAGCAGCTCCAGGGGTCAGCCCCAGCATTTT.

The CDR3 DNA is TGTGCCAGCTCATTATGGGGGGGAAGCAATCAGCCCCAGCATTTT. Translating it yields CASSLWGGSNQPQHF. The chain combines TRBV6-1 with TRBJ1-5; D is perhaps TRBD1 (5 bases). The CDR3 is made up of 15 amino acids. Germline V CDR1 and CDR2: MNHNS, SASEGT. Trimming stripped 8 bases from V and 1 base from J, with 15 bases between.

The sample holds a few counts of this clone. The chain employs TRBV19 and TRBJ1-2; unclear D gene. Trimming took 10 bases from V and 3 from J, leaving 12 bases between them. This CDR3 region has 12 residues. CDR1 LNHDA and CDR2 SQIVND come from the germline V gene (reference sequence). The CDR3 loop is CATEDGYYGYTF. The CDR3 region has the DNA TGTGCCACCGAGGATGGTTACTATGGCTACACCTTC.

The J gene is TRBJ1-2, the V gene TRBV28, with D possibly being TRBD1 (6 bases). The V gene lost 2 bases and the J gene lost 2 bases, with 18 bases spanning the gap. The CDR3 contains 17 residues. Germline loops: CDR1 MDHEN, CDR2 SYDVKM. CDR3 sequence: CASSLGGRLIMNYGYTF. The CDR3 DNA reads TGTGCCAGCAGTTTAGGGGGGCGGCTTATCATGAACTATGGCTACACCTTC.

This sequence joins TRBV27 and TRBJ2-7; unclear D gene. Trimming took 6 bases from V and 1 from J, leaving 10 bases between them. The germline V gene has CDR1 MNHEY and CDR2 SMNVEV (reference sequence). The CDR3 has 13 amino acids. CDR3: CASRSIRSYEQYF. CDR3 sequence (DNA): TGTGCCAGCAGAAGCATAAGATCCTACGAGCAGTACTTC.

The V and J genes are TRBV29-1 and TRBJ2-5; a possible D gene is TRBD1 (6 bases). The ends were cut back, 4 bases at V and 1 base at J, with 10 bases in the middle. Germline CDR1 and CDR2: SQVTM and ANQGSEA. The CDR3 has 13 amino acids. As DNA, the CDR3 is TGCAGCGTTGGGACAGACACCCAAGAGACCCAGTACTTC. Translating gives CSVGTDTQETQYF.

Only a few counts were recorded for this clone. CDR3 sequence reads: CASSPPGTTREKLFF. For the CDR3, the DNA is TGTGCCAGCAGCCCCCCAGGGACAACCCGTGAAAAACTGTTTTTT. J is TRBJ1-4 and V is TRBV28, with D possibly matching TRBD1 (6 bases). Trimming shortened V by 6 bases and J by 7 bases, and 18 bases separated the two germline ends. The CDR3 spans 15 residues. Germline values: CDR1 MDHEN, CDR2 SYDVKM.

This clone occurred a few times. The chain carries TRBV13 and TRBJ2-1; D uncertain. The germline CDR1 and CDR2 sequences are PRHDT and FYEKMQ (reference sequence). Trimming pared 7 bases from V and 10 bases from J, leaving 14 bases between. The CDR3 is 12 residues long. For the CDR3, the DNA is TGTGCCAGCACTACTACCGGTTCAGAGCAGTTCTTC. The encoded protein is CASTTTGSEQFF.

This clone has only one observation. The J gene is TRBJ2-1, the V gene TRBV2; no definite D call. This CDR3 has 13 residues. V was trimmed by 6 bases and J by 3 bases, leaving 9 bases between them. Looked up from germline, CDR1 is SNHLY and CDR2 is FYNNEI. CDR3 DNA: TGTGCCAGCAGCCTCACCATCTACAATGAGCAGTTCTTC. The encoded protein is CASSLTIYNEQFF. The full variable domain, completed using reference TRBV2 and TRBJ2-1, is EPEVTQTPSHQVTQMGQEVILRCVPISNHLYFYWYRQILGQKVEFLVSFYNNEISEKSEIFDDQFSVERPDGSNFTLKIRSTKLEDSAMYFCASSLTIYNEQFFGPGTRLTVL.